This TCR beta chain is drawn from a study of T cell responses to AZD1222 COVID-19 vaccine. Concerning this clone itself: Its antigen is not identified.

Study results and limitations: White British people made up most donors, females outnumbered males, and clonal diversity was possibly underestimated.

Only in-frame clones appear in the TCRdb table, and some are missing; sequencing was by immunoSEQ multiplex PCR. The data show about 140,000 clones, roughly 90% seen once. Germline V gene data show CDR1 as SGDLS and CDR2 as YYNGEE. CDR3 length: 15 residues. Deletions cut 0 bases from V and 6 bases from J, with 13 bases between. J is TRBJ2-1 and V is TRBV9, with D maybe TRBD1 (5 bases). This TCR derives from an adult in good health. This material consisted of peripheral blood, taken on day 0 of AZD1222 vaccination. CDR3 protein: CASSVEGASPNEQFF. Here the CDR3 DNA reads TGTGCCAGCAGCGTAGAAGGGGCCAGCCCCAATGAGCAGTTCTTC.